This passage covers 14 T cell receptor beta chains from one sample sequenced in a study of identical twins (dated by TCRdb to the mid-2010s). Library preparation employed 5' RACE. This sample was sequenced with an Illumina HiSeq 2000. TCRdb reanalyzed the raw reads on its own, using fastp at Q25 for trimming and MiXCR for clone calling, and kept in-frame beta chains. CDR3 protein duplicates are merged, each entry listing the most common genes and DNA. The sample table lists about 660,000 distinct CDR3 sequences, over 8.5% of them with a count of one. 0.85% to 1% of the sample is taken by the ten largest. The sample was also reused in another study, on yellow fever vaccine responses in identical twins.

The specimen sequenced was PBMCs. These receptors were taken from a young woman in good health.

The genes are TRBV6-1 and TRBJ2-6; the D is unclear. Trimming cost V 10 bases and J 4 bases, with 14 bases left between them. This CDR3 is built from 14 residues. The V gene's germline CDR1 is MNHNS and CDR2 SASEGT. CDR3 nucleotide sequence: TGTGCCACTTGTGAGGCGCCCGGGGCCAACGTCCTGACTTTC. Protein product: CATCEAPGANVLTF.

This clonotype was seen at least ten times. V and J are TRBV12-3 or TRBV12-4 and TRBJ2-2; 12 nucleotides agree with TRBD2. The V segment lost 5 bases and the J segment 5 bases; nucleotides outside the gene matches: 3. The CDR3 contains 15 residues. The DNA for the CDR3 is TGTGCCAGCAGTGAGACTAGCGGGGGAACCGGGGAGCTGTTTTTT. Its protein is CASSETSGGTGELFF.

This chain joins TRBV10-3 and TRBJ2-5; no firm D call. V lost 3 bases and J lost 2, with 7 bases in between. The CDR3 has 13 amino acids. Germline loops: CDR1 ENHRY, CDR2 SYGVKD. The CDR3 protein is CAISDWGQETQYF. DNA of the CDR3: TGTGCCATCAGTGATTGGGGACAAGAGACCCAGTACTTC.

This clonotype has a count of ten or more. The J gene is TRBJ2-3, the V gene TRBV11-2; 7 positions agree with TRBD1. V was pared by 5 bases and J by 4 bases, with 15 bases of the junction left unmatched. Germline assignment: CDR1 SGHAT and CDR2 FQNNGV. CDR3 length: 17 residues. The CDR3 loop is CASSRYRGSPGSDTQYF. The CDR3 region has the DNA TGTGCCAGCAGCAGATACAGGGGATCCCCCGGATCAGATACGCAGTATTTT.

The chain links TRBV28 to TRBJ1-2; no clear D. The germline gives CDR1 MDHEN, CDR2 SYDVKM. CDR3 length: 11 amino acids. CDR3 coding DNA: TGTGCAGTCGGTGGAAACTATGGCTACACCTTC. It translates to CAVGGNYGYTF.

There are many counts of this clonotype. The gene calls are TRBV3-1 and TRBJ2-7, with 7 bases aligning to TRBD1. V shed 4 bases and J 0 bases; nucleotides not matched to a gene: 3. The CDR3 consists of 14 residues. Germline CDR1 is LGHDT and CDR2 is YNNKEL (reference sequence). The CDR3 coding sequence is TGTGCCAGCAGCCGCCGGGACAGCTCCTACGAGCAGTACTTC. Its translation is CASSRRDSSYEQYF.

The chain uses TRBV7-4 and TRBJ1-5, with D possibly TRBD1 on 5 matching bases. This CDR3 has 15 residues. CDR1 is SGHVT, CDR2 SQSDAQ, per germline. The ends were cut back, 5 bases at V and 5 bases at J, with 16 bases in the middle. CDR3: CASSRGRGPHQPQHF. CDR3 DNA sequence: TGTGCCAGCAGCCGGGGGAGGGGCCCACATCAGCCCCAGCATTTT.

The V and J genes are TRBV20-1 and TRBJ1-5; TRBD1 agrees at 7 bases. After removal of 6 bases from V and 0 bases from J, the junction contained 8 bases not matched to a gene. Germline V gives CDR1 DFQATT, CDR2 SNEGSKA (reference sequence). The CDR3 consists of 15 residues. This chain's CDR3 is CSAIGTAYSNQPQHF. Written as DNA, the CDR3 is TGCAGTGCGATTGGGACAGCGTATAGCAATCAGCCCCAGCATTTT.

This clonotype was recorded at least ten times. In nucleotides, the CDR3 is TGTGCCAGCAGCAGGACGGGAAGGACTAGCGGGTACAATGAGCAGTTCTTC. Its protein is CASSRTGRTSGYNEQFF. The genes are TRBV5-5 and TRBJ2-1, with 11 positions matching TRBD2. Trimming took 4 bases from V and 4 from J; bases not matched to a gene: 10. This CDR3 spans 17 amino acids. Germline CDR1 SGHKS, CDR2 YYEKEE (reference sequence).

This clonotype was observed a few times. The rearrangement joins TRBV4-3 to TRBJ1-5, with D maybe TRBD1 (5 bases). Trimming took 0 bases from V and 2 from J, leaving 11 bases between them. Germline assignment: CDR1 LGHNA and CDR2 YSLEER. The CDR3 consists of 16 residues. CDR3 in amino acids: CASSQDATVGNQPQHF. As DNA, the CDR3 is TGCGCCAGCAGCCAAGATGCGACAGTAGGCAATCAGCCCCAGCATTTT.

The chain combines TRBV29-1 with TRBJ2-3; D possibly corresponds to TRBD1 (6 bases). Germline V lookup: CDR1 SQVTM, CDR2 ANQGSEA. The CDR3 covers 12 residues. Deletions cut 7 bases from V and 4 bases from J, with 12 bases between. CDR3 bases: TGCAGCGCAACACAGGGTCCAGATACGCAGTATTTT. It encodes CSATQGPDTQYF.

This clonotype was picked up a small number of times. The chain recombines TRBV4-2 with TRBJ2-5; 8 nucleotides match TRBD2. With V trimmed by 1 base and J by 7 bases, 14 bases remained unmatched. The CDR3 spans 17 residues. CDR1 is LGHNA, CDR2 YNFKEQ, per germline. Written as DNA, the CDR3 is TGTGCCAGCAGCCAAGGCCCTCGGGGGGGGAAACTTCCGACCCAGTACTTC. It is translated as CASSQGPRGGKLPTQYF.

This clonotype was counted at least ten times. This chain uses TRBV20-1 with TRBJ2-1; 10 nucleotides line up with TRBD2. From germline, CDR1 is DFQATT and CDR2 SNEGSKA (reference sequence). With 1 base clipped from V and 1 base from J, the junction kept 7 bases outside the gene matches. The CDR3 has 17 amino acids. The CDR3 coding sequence is TGCAGTGCTAGAGCCAACGAGCGGGGGGGGTCCTACAATGAGCAGTTCTTC. It is translated as CSARANERGGSYNEQFF.

This chain uses TRBV14 with TRBJ2-2; D possibly uses TRBD1 or TRBD2 (5 bases each). The CDR3 totals 15 residues. V lost 4 bases and J 3 bases, leaving 12 bases between the germline ends. Germline V lookup: CDR1 SGHDN, CDR2 FVKESK. The CDR3 sequence is CASSLRDPYTGELFF. Written as DNA, the CDR3 is TGTGCCAGCAGCCTACGGGACCCATACACCGGGGAGCTGTTTTTT.